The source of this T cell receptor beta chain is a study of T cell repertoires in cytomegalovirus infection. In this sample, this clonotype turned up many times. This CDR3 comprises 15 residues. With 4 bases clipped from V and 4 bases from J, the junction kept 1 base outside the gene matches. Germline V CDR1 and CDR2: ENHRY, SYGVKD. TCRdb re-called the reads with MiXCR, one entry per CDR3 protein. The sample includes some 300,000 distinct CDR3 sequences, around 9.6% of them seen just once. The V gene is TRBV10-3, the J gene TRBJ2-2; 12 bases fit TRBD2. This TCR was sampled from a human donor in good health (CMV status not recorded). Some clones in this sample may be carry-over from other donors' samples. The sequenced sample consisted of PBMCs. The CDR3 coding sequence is TGTGCCATCAGTGCACTAGCGGGGGGCACCGGGGAGCTGTTTTTT. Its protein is CAISALAGGTGELFF.